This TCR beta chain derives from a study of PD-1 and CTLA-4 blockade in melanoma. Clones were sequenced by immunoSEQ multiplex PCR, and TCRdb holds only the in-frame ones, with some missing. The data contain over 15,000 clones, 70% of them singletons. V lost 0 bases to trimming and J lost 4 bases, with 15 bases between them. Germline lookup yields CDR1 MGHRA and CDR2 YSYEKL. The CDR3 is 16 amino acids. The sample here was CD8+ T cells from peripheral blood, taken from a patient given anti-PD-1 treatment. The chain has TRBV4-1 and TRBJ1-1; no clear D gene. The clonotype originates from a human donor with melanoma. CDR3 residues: CASSQDQGQLVTEAFF. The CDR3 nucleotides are TGCGCCAGCAGCCAAGATCAAGGGCAGCTGGTCACTGAAGCTTTCTTT.